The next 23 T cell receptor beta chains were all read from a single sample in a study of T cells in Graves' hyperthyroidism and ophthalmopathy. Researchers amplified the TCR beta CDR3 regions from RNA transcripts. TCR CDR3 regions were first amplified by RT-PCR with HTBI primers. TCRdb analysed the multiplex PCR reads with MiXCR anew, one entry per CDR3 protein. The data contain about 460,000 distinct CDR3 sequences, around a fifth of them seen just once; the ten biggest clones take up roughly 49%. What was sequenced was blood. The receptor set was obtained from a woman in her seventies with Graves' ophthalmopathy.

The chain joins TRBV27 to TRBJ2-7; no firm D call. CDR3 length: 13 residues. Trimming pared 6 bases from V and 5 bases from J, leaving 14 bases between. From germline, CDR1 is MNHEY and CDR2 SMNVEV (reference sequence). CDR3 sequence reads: CASSPALANEQYF. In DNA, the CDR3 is TGTGCCAGCAGCCCCGCGTTGGCTAACGAGCAGTACTTC.

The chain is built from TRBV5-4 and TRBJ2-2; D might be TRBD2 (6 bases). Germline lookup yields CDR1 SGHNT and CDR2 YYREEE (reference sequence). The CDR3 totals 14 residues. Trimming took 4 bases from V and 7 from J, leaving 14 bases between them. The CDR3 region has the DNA TGTGCCAGCAGCCCGGAGGGGTTTAGCGGGGAGCTGTTTTTT. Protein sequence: CASSPEGFSGELFF.

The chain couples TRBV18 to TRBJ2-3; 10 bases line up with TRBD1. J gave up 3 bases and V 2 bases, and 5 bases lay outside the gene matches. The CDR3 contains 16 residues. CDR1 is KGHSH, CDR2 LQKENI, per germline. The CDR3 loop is CASSPKTGGLTDTQYF. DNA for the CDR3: TGTGCCAGCTCACCAAAGACAGGGGGCCTGACAGATACGCAGTATTTT. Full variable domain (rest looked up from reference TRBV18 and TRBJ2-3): NAGVMQNPRHLVRRRGQEARLRCSPMKGHSHVYWYRQLPEEGLKFMVYLQKENIIDESGMPKERFSAEFPKEGPSILRIQQVVRGDSAAYFCASSPKTGGLTDTQYFGPGTRLTVL.

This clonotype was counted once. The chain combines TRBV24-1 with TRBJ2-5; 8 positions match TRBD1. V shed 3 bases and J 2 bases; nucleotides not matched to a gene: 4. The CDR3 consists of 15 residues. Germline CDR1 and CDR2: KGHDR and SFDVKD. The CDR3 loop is CATSDRTGIQETQYF. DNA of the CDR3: TGTGCCACCAGTGATCGGACAGGGATACAAGAGACCCAGTACTTC.

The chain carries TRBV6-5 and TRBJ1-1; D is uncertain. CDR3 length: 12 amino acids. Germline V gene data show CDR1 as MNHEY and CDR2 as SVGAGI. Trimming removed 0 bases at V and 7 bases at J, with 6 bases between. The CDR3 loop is CASSYSSVEAFF. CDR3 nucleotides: TGTGCCAGCAGTTACTCGAGCGTTGAAGCTTTCTTT.

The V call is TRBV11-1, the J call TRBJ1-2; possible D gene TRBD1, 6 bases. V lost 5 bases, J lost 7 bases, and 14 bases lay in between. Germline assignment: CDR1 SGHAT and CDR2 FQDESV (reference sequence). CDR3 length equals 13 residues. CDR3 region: CASSPITGLGYTF. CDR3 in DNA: TGTGCCAGCAGCCCCATTACAGGGCTTGGCTACACCTTC.

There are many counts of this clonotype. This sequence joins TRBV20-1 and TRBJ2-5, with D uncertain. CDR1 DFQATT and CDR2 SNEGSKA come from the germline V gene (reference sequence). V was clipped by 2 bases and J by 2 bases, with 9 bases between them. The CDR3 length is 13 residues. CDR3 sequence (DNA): TGCAGTGCTAGATCCATCCTGCAAGAGACCCAGTACTTC. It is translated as CSARSILQETQYF.

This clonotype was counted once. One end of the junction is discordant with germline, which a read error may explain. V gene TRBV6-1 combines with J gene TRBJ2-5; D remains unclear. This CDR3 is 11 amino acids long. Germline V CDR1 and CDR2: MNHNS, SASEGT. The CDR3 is CASTERLAQYF. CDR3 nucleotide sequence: TGCGCCAGCACTGAACGCCTTGCCCAGTACTTC.

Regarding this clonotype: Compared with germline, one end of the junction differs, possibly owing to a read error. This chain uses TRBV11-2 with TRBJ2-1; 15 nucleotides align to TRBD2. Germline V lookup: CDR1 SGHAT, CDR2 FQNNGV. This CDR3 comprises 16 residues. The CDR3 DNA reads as TGCGCCAGCAGCCCTGGGACTAGCGGGGGGTACAATGAGCAGTTCTTC. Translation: CASSPGTSGGYNEQFF.

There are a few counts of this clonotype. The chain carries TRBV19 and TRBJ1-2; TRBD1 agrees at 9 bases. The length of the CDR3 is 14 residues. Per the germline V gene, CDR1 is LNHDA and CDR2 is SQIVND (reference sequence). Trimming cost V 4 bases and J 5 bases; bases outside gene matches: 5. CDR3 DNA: TGTGCCAGTAGTAGGACAGGGGAGGAGTATGGCTACACCTTC. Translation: CASSRTGEEYGYTF.

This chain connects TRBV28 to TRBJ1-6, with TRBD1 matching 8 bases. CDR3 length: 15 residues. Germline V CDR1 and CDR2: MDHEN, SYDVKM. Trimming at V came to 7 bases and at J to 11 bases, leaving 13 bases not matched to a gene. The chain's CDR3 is CASTDRARGVAPLHF. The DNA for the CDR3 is TGTGCCAGCACGGACAGGGCTAGGGGTGTAGCACCCCTCCACTTT.

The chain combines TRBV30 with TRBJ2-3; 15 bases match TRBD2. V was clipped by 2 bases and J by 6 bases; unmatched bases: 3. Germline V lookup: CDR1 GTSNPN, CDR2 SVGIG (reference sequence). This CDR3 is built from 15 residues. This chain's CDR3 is CAWSRGLAGGDTQYF. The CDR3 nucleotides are TGTGCCTGGAGTCGAGGACTAGCGGGAGGGGATACGCAGTATTTT. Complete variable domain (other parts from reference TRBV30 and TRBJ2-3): SQTIHQWPATLVQPVGSPLSLECTVEGTSNPNLYWYRQAAGRGLQLLFYSVGIGQISSEVPQNLSASRPQDRQFILSSKKLLLSDSGFYLCAWSRGLAGGDTQYFGPGTRLTVL.

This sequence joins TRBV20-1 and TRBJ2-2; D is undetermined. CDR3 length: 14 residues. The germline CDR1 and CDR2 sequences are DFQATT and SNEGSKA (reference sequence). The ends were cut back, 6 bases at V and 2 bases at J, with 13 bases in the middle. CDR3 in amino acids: CSAHSLLNTGELFF. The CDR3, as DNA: TGCAGTGCGCACTCACTGCTTAACACCGGGGAGCTGTTTTTT.

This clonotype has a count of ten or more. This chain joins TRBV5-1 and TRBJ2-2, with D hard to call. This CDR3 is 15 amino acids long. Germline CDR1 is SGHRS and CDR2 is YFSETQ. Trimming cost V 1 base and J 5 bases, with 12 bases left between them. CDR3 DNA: TGCGCCAGCAGCTTGATGACTCATCTAACCGGGGAGCTGTTTTTT. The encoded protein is CASSLMTHLTGELFF.

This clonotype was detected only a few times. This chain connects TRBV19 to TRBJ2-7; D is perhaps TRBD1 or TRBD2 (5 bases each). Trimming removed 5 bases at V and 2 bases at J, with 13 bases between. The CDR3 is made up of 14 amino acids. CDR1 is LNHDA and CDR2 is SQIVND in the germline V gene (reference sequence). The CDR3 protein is CASSLGDGAYEQYF. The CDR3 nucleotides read TGTGCCAGTAGTCTGGGGGACGGAGCCTACGAGCAGTACTTC.

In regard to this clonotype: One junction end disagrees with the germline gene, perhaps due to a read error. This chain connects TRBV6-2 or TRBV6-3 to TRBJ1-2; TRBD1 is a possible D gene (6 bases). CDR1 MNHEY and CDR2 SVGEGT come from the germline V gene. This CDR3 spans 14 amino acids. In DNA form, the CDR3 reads TGTGCCAGCAGTTACTCGGACAGCAACTGTGGCTACACCTTC. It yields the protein CASSYSDSNCGYTF.

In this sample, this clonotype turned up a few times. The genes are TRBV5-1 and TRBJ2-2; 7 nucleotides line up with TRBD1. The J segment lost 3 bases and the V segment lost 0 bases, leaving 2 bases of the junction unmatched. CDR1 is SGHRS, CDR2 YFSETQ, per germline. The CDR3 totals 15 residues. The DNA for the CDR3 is TGCGCCAGCAGCTTGGTCGGACAGGACACCGGGGAGCTGTTTTTT. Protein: CASSLVGQDTGELFF.

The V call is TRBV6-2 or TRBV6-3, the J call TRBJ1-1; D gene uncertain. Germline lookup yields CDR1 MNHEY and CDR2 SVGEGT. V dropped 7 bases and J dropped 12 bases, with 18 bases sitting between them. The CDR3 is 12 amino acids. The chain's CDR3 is CASIHSLGAPFF. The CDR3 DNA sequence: TGTGCCAGCATTCACTCGTTGGGAGCGCCTTTCTTT.

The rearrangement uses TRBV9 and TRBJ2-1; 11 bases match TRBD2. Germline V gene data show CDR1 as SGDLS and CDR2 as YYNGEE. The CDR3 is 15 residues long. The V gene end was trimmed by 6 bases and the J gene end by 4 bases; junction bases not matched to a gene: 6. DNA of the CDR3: TGTGCCAGCAACTCCGGGACTAGCGGATACAATGAGCAGTTCTTC. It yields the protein CASNSGTSGYNEQFF.

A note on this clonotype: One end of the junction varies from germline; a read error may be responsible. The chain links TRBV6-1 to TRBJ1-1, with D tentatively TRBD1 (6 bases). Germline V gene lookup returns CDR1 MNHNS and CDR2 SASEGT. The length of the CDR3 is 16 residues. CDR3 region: CASSMVGQGRNSEALF. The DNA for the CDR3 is TGTGCCAGCAGTATGGTAGGGCAGGGGCGGAATTCTGAAGCTCTCTTT.

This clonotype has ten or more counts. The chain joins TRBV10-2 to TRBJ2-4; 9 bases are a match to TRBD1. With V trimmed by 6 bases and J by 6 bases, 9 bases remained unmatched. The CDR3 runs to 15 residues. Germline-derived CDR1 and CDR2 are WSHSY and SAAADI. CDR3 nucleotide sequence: TGCGCCAGCAGCCTCCCAGGACAGGGGAGAAACATTCAGTACTTC. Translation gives CASSLPGQGRNIQYF.

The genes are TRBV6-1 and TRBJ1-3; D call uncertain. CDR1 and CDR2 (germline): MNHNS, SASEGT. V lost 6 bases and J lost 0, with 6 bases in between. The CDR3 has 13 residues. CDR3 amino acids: CASRDLSGNTIYF. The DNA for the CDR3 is TGTGCCAGCAGGGACCTCTCTGGAAACACCATATATTTT.

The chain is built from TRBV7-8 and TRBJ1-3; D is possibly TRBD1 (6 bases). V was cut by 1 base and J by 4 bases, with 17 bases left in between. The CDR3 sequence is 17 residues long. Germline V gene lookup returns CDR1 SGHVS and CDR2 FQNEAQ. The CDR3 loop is CASSLGAGDLTGNTIYF. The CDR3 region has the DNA TGTGCCAGCAGCTTAGGGGCAGGGGACCTTACGGGAAACACCATATATTTT.